This TCR beta chain came from a study of T cell repertoires in cytomegalovirus infection. In this sample, this clonotype turned up many times. Per the germline V gene, CDR1 is ENHRY and CDR2 is SYGVKD. The CDR3 has 14 amino acids. V was trimmed by 0 bases and J by 6 bases, leaving 8 bases between them. TCRdb used MiXCR to reprocess the reads, holding one entry per CDR3 protein. Here the sample spans roughly 500,000 distinct CDR3 sequences, about 11% being singletons. The specimen was PBMCs. The clonotype originates from a human donor in good health (CMV status not recorded). Some clones in this sample may be carry-over from other donors' samples. V and J are TRBV10-3 and TRBJ2-2; D is possibly TRBD2 (5 bases). CDR3 residues: CAISESGIPGELFF. Here the CDR3 DNA reads TGTGCCATCAGTGAGTCCGGGATTCCCGGGGAGCTGTTTTTT.